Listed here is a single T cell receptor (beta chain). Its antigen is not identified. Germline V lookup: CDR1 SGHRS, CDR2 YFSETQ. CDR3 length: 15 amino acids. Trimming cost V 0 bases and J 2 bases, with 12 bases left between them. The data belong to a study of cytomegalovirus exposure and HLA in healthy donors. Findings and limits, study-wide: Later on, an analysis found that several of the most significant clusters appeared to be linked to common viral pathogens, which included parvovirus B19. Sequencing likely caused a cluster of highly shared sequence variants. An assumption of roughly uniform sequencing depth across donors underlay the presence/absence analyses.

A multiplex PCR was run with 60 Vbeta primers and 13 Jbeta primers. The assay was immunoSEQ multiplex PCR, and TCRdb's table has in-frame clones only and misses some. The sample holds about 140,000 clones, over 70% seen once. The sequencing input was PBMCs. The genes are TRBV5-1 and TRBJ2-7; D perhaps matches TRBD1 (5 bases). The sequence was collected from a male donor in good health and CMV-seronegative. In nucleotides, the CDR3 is TGCGCCAGCAGCTTGGATATCCCAGGGACCTACGAGCAGTACTTC. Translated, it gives CASSLDIPGTYEQYF. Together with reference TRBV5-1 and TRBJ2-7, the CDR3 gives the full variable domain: KAGVTQTPRYLIKTRGQQVTLSCSPISGHRSVSWYQQTPGQGLQFLFEYFSETQRNKGNFPGRFSGRQFSNSRSEMNVSTLELGDSALYLCASSLDIPGTYEQYFGPGTRLTVT.